The 5 T cell receptor beta chains below were found in one sample sequenced in a study of T cell clonality in common variable immunodeficiency. Using immunoSEQ multiplex PCR, the repertoire was profiled, and TCRdb retains in-frame clones only, with some absent. The repertoire consists of 35,000 to 50,000 clones, none detected only once. The material sequenced was peripheral blood mononuclear cells. These receptors were obtained from a person aged 18-70 years in good health.

Ten or more counts support this clone. Coverage ceases 3 residues before the CDR3 finishes, and the germline J gene fills in the end. The chain is built from TRBV5-5 and TRBJ1-2; 11 nucleotides match TRBD1. CDR3 length equals 13 residues. Germline lookup yields CDR1 SGHKS and CDR2 YYEKEE (reference sequence). CDR3 loop: CASSPGQGDGYTF. The sequenced CDR3 bases are TGTGCCAGCAGTCCGGGACAGGGGGACGGC.

This clone has a count of ten or more. The read falls 3 residues short of the CDR3 end, and the missing part is taken from the germline J gene. The J gene is TRBJ1-4, the V gene TRBV19; D gene unclear. CDR1 is LNHDA and CDR2 is SQIVND in the germline V gene (reference sequence). CDR3 length equals 15 residues. The germline V and J ends were trimmed by 3 bases and 7 bases, with 15 bases remaining between them. CDR3 bases read: TGTGCCAGTAGTATGGGAGCCCGGGGTTCTGAAAAA. This sequence encodes CASSMGARGSEK. The complete CDR3 protein is CASSMGARGSEKLFF.

This clone appeared many times. Coverage ceases 3 residues before the CDR3 finishes, and the germline J gene fills in the end. The gene calls are TRBV5-1 and TRBJ2-1; no definite D call. Germline values: CDR1 SGHRS, CDR2 YFSETQ. The CDR3 is 12 residues long. The V gene lost 4 bases and the J gene lost 7 bases, with 9 bases spanning the gap. Incomplete CDR3 DNA: TGCGCCAGCAGCACAGAAGGAAATGAG. Its translation: CASSTEGNE. The entire CDR3 reads CASSTEGNEQFF.

This clone was observed at least ten times. The CDR3 loop reads CASSRTGDDEQYF. The part of the CDR3 DNA that was read is TGTGCCAGCAGCCGGACAGGGGATGACGAG. This sequence joins TRBV5-4 and TRBJ2-7; 9 nucleotides agree with TRBD1. The CDR3 goes on 3 residues after the read ends, and that part is filled in from the germline J gene. This CDR3 contains 13 residues. V lost 4 bases, J lost 5 bases, and 4 bases stayed unmatched. Germline lookup yields CDR1 SGHNT and CDR2 YYREEE (reference sequence). The entire variable domain, with the rest obtained from reference TRBV5-4 and TRBJ2-7, is as follows: ETGVTQSPTHLIKTRGQQVTLRCSSQSGHNTVSWYQQALGQGPQFIFQYYREEENGRGNFPPRFSGLQFPNYSSELNVNALELDDSALYLCASSRTGDDEQYFGPGTRLTVT.

This clone came up many times. The read ends 3 residues shy of where the CDR3 ends; the end is completed using the germline J gene. This chain links TRBV2 with TRBJ2-7, with D perhaps TRBD1 (7 bases). CDR1 and CDR2 from the germline V gene are SNHLY and FYNNEI. CDR3 length: 12 amino acids. The V gene lost 11 bases and the J gene lost 2 bases, with 13 bases spanning the gap. CDR3: CAGGTEAYEQYF. The covered CDR3 bases are TGTGCCGGGGGGACAGAGGCCTACGAG.